This note documents a single T cell receptor beta chain sequence. Its antigen is not identified. The donor cohort consisted entirely of Caucasian adults residing in Nashville, Tennessee. This CDR3 has 16 residues. CDR1 is SGHNT, CDR2 YYREEE, per germline (reference sequence). The junction had 7 bases not matched to a gene; V was cut back by 4 bases and J by 1 base. Libraries were prepared by immunoSEQ multiplex PCR; TCRdb keeps only in-frame clonotypes and omits some of them. The table has approximately 1.5 million clones, just under 99% seen once; the top ten hold roughly 0.35%. The data were taken from a study of shared clonotypes between healthy human individuals. Across the study: Aged between 18 and 49, the donors were a couple of women and three men.

The study, taken as a whole, reports: What limited the represented genetic and exposure-history diversity was the small number of donors. Estimated richness values were generally larger in naive subsets than in memory subsets.

Sequenced material: naive CD4+ T cells sorted from blood. Subset denoted: CD45RA+ positively selected. This sequence was found in a man aged 30 to 45 in good health. The genes are TRBV5-4 and TRBJ2-7; 11 bases align to TRBD2. CDR3 DNA sequence: TGTGCCAGCAGCGCGAGACTAGCGGGAAGATCCTACGAGCAGTACTTC. It encodes CASSARLAGRSYEQYF.